The 12 T cell receptor beta chains below all came from one sample that was sequenced in a study of CD8+ T cells in alopecia areata. Extracted RNA was reverse transcribed, and the resulting cDNA served as sequencing template. The protocol was immunoSEQ multiplex PCR, while the TCRdb copy is restricted to in-frame clones and leaves out a portion. This table holds 140,000 to 150,000 clones, about nine tenths found once. The material was CD8+ T cells sorted from blood, obtained at week 0. The origin of the receptors is a human donor with alopecia areata.

The rearrangement links TRBV27 to TRBJ2-2, with 7 nucleotides matching TRBD1. Germline V CDR1 and CDR2: MNHEY, SMNVEV (reference sequence). Trimming at V came to 2 bases and at J to 7 bases, leaving 10 bases not matched to a gene. The CDR3 totals 16 residues. CDR3 coding DNA: TGTGCCAGCAGTTTAGGTGCAGGGGGTAGGATCGGGGAGCTGTTTTTT. The encoded protein is CASSLGAGGRIGELFF.

The chain has TRBV27 and TRBJ2-7, with 8 nucleotides matching TRBD2. CDR1 MNHEY and CDR2 SMNVEV come from the germline V gene (reference sequence). V lost 5 bases and J lost 3; bases outside the gene matches: 12. The CDR3 contains 16 residues. The CDR3 region is CASSEGRGEVGYEQYF. The CDR3 DNA is TGTGCCAGCAGTGAAGGGCGGGGGGAAGTCGGCTACGAGCAGTACTTC.

The chain is built from TRBV27 and TRBJ2-5; D might be TRBD2 (6 bases). The ends were cut back, 5 bases at V and 5 bases at J, with 18 bases in the middle. Germline V lookup: CDR1 MNHEY, CDR2 SMNVEV (reference sequence). The length of the CDR3 is 15 residues. The CDR3 bases are TGTGCCAGCAGTCCCCTCGGACTAACGGAGGAGACCCAGTACTTC. Protein product: CASSPLGLTEETQYF.

The gene calls are TRBV2 and TRBJ1-2; D perhaps matches TRBD1 (5 bases). The CDR3 is 16 amino acids. Germline loops: CDR1 SNHLY, CDR2 FYNNEI. V shed 4 bases and J shed 4 bases, with 19 bases lying between them. The DNA for the CDR3 is TGTGCCAGCAGTGCCCCGGGGGTTTGGGCCTCCTATGGCTACACCTTC. Its protein product is CASSAPGVWASYGYTF.

The CDR3 DNA follows: TGCAGCGTTGAGGGAGGCGACGGCGAGGCCTACGAGCAGTACTTC. It encodes CSVEGGDGEAYEQYF. The chain carries TRBV29-1 and TRBJ2-7, with a weak D call TRBD2 (6 bases). The length of the CDR3 is 15 residues. Germline loops: CDR1 SQVTM, CDR2 ANQGSEA. V gave up 3 bases and J gave up 2 bases, with 17 bases separating them.

In the case of this clone: The junction shows a germline mismatch at one end, possibly a read error. V is TRBV19 and J is TRBJ1-4; 9 bases fit TRBD1. The CDR3 contains 10 residues. Germline V lookup: CDR1 LNHDA, CDR2 SQIVND (reference sequence). The CDR3 protein is CASLDRGIGF. CDR3 nucleotides: TGTGCCAGTTTGGACAGGGGAATCGGATTT.

The CDR3 is CASSGDAYEQYF. The CDR3 DNA sequence: TGTGCCAGCAGCGGGGACGCGTACGAGCAGTACTTC. This chain joins TRBV11-2 and TRBJ2-7; perhaps D is TRBD1 or TRBD2 (5 bases each). The CDR3 is made up of 12 amino acids. V was trimmed by 5 bases and J by 4 bases, leaving 9 bases between them. The germline V gene encodes CDR1 SGHAT and CDR2 FQNNGV.

The V gene is TRBV4-1, the J gene TRBJ2-3; unclear D gene. CDR3 length equals 12 residues. Germline V gene sequence: CDR1 MGHRA, CDR2 YSYEKL. V dropped 2 bases and J dropped 5 bases, with 5 bases sitting between them. The CDR3 sequence is CASSQREDTQYF. DNA for the CDR3: TGCGCCAGCAGCCAACGAGAAGATACGCAGTATTTT.

The table lists this clone with a few counts. The chain couples TRBV15 to TRBJ2-5, with 10 bases identical to TRBD1. V shed 1 base and J 5 bases; nucleotides not matched to a gene: 4. There are 15 residues in the CDR3. Germline V gene data show CDR1 as LNHNV and CDR2 as YYDKDF (reference sequence). DNA of the CDR3: TGTGCCACCAGCAGAGTGGGACAGGGGAGGGAGACCCAGTACTTC. Its translation is CATSRVGQGRETQYF.

The chain recombines TRBV14 with TRBJ2-7; 7 bases match TRBD2. Germline V gene sequence: CDR1 SGHDN, CDR2 FVKESK. The CDR3 consists of 14 residues. The junction had 3 bases not matched to a gene; V was cut back by 4 bases and J by 0 bases. CDR3 in amino acids: CASSPWGGSYEQYF. DNA for the CDR3: TGTGCCAGCAGCCCCTGGGGGGGCTCCTACGAGCAGTACTTC.

This clone was recorded only once. V and J are TRBV27 and TRBJ2-2, with TRBD2 as a possible D gene (6 bases). The CDR3 totals 15 residues. Per the germline V gene, CDR1 is MNHEY and CDR2 is SMNVEV (reference sequence). Between the trimmed V and J ends, which lost 8 bases and 0 bases, there was a span of 13 bases. In nucleotides, the CDR3 is TGTGCCAGCTGGACCGGGACTCCGAACACCGGGGAGCTGTTTTTT. Amino acid sequence: CASWTGTPNTGELFF.

The chain joins TRBV5-1 to TRBJ2-7; TRBD2 is a possible D gene (5 bases). Germline CDR1 SGHRS, CDR2 YFSETQ. Trimming took off 3 bases at V and 3 bases at J, with 7 bases between the two ends. CDR3 length: 12 residues. CDR3 amino acids: CASSSEGYEQYF. The CDR3 DNA sequence: TGCGCCAGCAGCTCCGAGGGCTACGAGCAGTACTTC.